This T cell receptor beta chain stems from a study of PD-1 blockade in classical Hodgkin lymphoma. The assay was immunoSEQ multiplex PCR, and TCRdb's table has in-frame clones only and misses some. The data contain around 100,000 clones, 75% to 90% of them seen just once; the ten biggest clones take up around 7%. Findings and caveats of the study: Newly diagnosed patients had baseline TCR diversity that was reportedly lower than that of healthy donors.

The germline CDR1 and CDR2 sequences are SGHTA and FQGNSA. The CDR3 is 15 residues long. There was relapse after autologous stem cell transplantation in every patient, and there was variation in brentuximab vedotin exposure. For this clone: The antigen remains undetermined. At one end the junction does not follow the germline gene, possibly because of a read error. This sample includes further DNA sequences coding for the same CDR3.

Sequences were derived from peripheral blood mononuclear cells (PBMCs), sampled before the second cycle of nivolumab. This clonotype was sampled from a human donor with classical Hodgkin lymphoma. V and J are TRBV7-2 and TRBJ2-2; weak D call: TRBD2 (7 bases). The CDR3 DNA follows: TGTGCCAGCATCCCGGGCGGGGGACAAACCGGGGAACTGTTTTTT. Translation: CASIPGGGQTGELFF.